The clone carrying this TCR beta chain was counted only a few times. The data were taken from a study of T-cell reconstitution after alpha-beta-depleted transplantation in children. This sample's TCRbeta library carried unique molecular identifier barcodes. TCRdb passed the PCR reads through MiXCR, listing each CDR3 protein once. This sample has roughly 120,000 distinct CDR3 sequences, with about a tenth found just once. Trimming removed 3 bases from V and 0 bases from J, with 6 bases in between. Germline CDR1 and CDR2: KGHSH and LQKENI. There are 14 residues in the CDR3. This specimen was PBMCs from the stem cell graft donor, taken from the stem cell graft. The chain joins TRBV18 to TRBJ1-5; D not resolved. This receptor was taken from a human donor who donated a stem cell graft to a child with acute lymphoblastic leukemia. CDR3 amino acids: CASSPYYSNQPQHF. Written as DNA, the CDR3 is TGTGCCAGCTCACCCTACTATAGCAATCAGCCCCAGCATTTT.